Following are 21 T cell receptor beta chains from one sample sequenced in a study of regulatory T cells in long-lasting Graves disease. Building of the TCR beta libraries involved iRepertoire HTBI primers and Arm-PCR of CDR3 regions. TCRdb fed the multiplex PCR reads into MiXCR, producing one record per CDR3 protein. The data contain over 200,000 distinct CDR3 sequences, 18% of them seen just once; the ten biggest clones take up around 21%. As to time point: newly diagnosed GD, antithyroid drugs for less than 3 months. PBMC RNA was the source of the TCR library. The sample here was peripheral blood mononuclear cells (PBMCs), taken at new diagnosis, from a patient treated with antithyroid drugs. Receptors originate from a female donor with Graves disease.

In this sample, this clonotype turned up many times. The chain couples TRBV6-1 to TRBJ2-6, with 12 nucleotides matching TRBD1. The J segment lost 4 bases and the V segment lost 5 bases, leaving 15 bases of the junction unmatched. Germline loops: CDR1 MNHNS, CDR2 SASEGT. CDR3 size: 20 residues. DNA of the CDR3: TGTGCCAGCAGTATTTACCGGGGGGGACAGGGGGCATCCGGGGCCAACGTCCTGACTTTC. Its protein product is CASSIYRGGQGASGANVLTF.

This clonotype was observed many times. V usage is TRBV28 and J usage is TRBJ2-3, with D unresolved. CDR3 length: 12 residues. CDR1 is MDHEN, CDR2 SYDVKM, per germline. Trimming removed 3 bases from V and 9 bases from J, with 10 bases in between. Here the CDR3 reads CASSFVGRTQYF. The CDR3 region has the DNA TGTGCCAGCAGTTTTGTCGGACGGACGCAGTATTTT.

This clonotype was detected many times. V usage is TRBV6-1 and J usage is TRBJ2-7, with TRBD2 identical over 10 bases. The CDR3 loop spans 15 amino acids. Germline lookup yields CDR1 MNHNS and CDR2 SASEGT. Trimming at V came to 7 bases and at J to 7 bases, leaving 13 bases not matched to a gene. This CDR3 is CASTQGLAGAVEQYF. CDR3 in DNA: TGTGCCAGCACCCAGGGGCTAGCGGGAGCGGTTGAGCAGTACTTC.

This clonotype came up many times. This chain links TRBV7-3 with TRBJ1-1; D is possibly TRBD1 (6 bases). Germline assignment: CDR1 SGHTA and CDR2 FQGTGA. The length of the CDR3 is 18 residues. V was trimmed by 0 bases and J by 5 bases, leaving 22 bases between them. CDR3 amino acids: CASSLTVGHSGLGTEAFF. CDR3 nucleotides: TGTGCCAGCAGCTTAACGGTGGGACACTCAGGCCTGGGGACTGAAGCTTTCTTT. Full variable domain (outside the CDR3, taken from reference TRBV7-3 and TRBJ1-1): GAGVSQTPSNKVTEKGKYVELRCDPISGHTALYWYRQSLGQGPEFLIYFQGTGAADDSGLPNDRFFAVRPEGSVSTLKIQRTERGDSAVYLCASSLTVGHSGLGTEAFFGQGTRLTVV.

This clonotype has ten or more counts. The J gene is TRBJ1-5, the V gene TRBV15; 8 bases align to TRBD1. With V trimmed by 4 bases and J by 7 bases, 6 bases remained unmatched. The germline gives CDR1 LNHNV, CDR2 YYDKDF (reference sequence). This CDR3 has 14 amino acids. In DNA form, the CDR3 reads TGTGCCACCAGCAACAGGGGGGAGTTCCAGCCCCAGCATTTT. Amino acid sequence: CATSNRGEFQPQHF.

Of note for this clonotype: A much more abundant neighbour one base away suggests this may be a read error. The chain combines TRBV30 with TRBJ2-1; 8 nucleotides match TRBD2. With V trimmed by 5 bases and J by 8 bases, 11 bases remained unmatched. Germline V gene sequence: CDR1 GTSNPN, CDR2 SVGIG (reference sequence). This CDR3 is built from 14 residues. CDR3 residues: CAWAGTRKYDEQFF. The CDR3 DNA reads TGTGCCTGGGCAGGGACTAGGAAATACGATGAGCAGTTCTTC. Looking up the rest from reference TRBV30 and TRBJ2-1 gives the full variable domain: SQTIHQWPATLVQPVGSPLSLECTVEGTSNPNLYWYRQAAGRGLQLLFYSVGIGQISSEVPQNLSASRPQDRQFILSSKKLLLSDSGFYLCAWAGTRKYDEQFFGPGTRLTVL.

The chain is built from TRBV11-2 and TRBJ2-5; 11 bases agree with TRBD1. The CDR3 extends over 15 amino acids. J was trimmed by 5 bases and V by 5 bases; bases with no gene match: 7. From germline, CDR1 is SGHAT and CDR2 FQNNGV. The CDR3 nucleotides are TGTGCCAGCAGCCTTGGACAGGGGGCTTGGGAGACCCAGTACTTC. Its protein is CASSLGQGAWETQYF.

This clonotype was seen at least ten times. V is TRBV6-4 and J is TRBJ1-5, with a weak D call TRBD1 (5 bases). V lost 3 bases and J lost 4, with 7 bases in between. Germline CDR1 and CDR2: MRHNA and SNTAGT. The CDR3 contains 13 residues. CDR3 loop: CASSEDTNQPQHF. The CDR3 region has the DNA TGTGCCAGCAGTGAGGACACAAATCAGCCCCAGCATTTT.

This clonotype was seen many times. The genes are TRBV6-5 and TRBJ2-7; 8 bases line up with TRBD1. CDR1 is MNHEY, CDR2 SVGAGI, per germline. CDR3 length: 18 residues. V shed 2 bases and J 2 bases; nucleotides not matched to a gene: 14. Here the CDR3 reads CASSYRNPYRGWTYEQYF. In nucleotides, the CDR3 is TGTGCCAGCAGTTACAGAAACCCATACAGGGGGTGGACCTACGAGCAGTACTTC.

This clonotype was seen once. This chain uses TRBV28 with TRBJ2-1; the match to TRBD2 covers 7 bases. From germline, CDR1 is MDHEN and CDR2 SYDVKM. With 6 bases clipped from V and 7 bases from J, the junction kept 12 bases outside the gene matches. The CDR3 is 15 residues long. The DNA for the CDR3 is TGTGCCAGCAGCTGGGGTCCTAGCGGCAGGAATGAGCAGTTCTTC. It yields the protein CASSWGPSGRNEQFF. The entire variable domain, with the rest obtained from reference TRBV28 and TRBJ2-1, is as follows: DVKVTQSSRYLVKRTGEKVFLECVQDMDHENMFWYRQDPGLGLRLIYFSYDVKMKEKGDIPEGYSVSREKKERFSLILESASTNQTSMYLCASSWGPSGRNEQFFGPGTRLTVL.

Turning to this clonotype: A much more abundant neighbour one base away suggests this may be a read error. The chain carries TRBV4-2 and TRBJ1-1, with no clear D. The CDR3 runs to 11 residues. Germline CDR1 and CDR2: LGHNA and YNFKEQ. Trimming took off 1 base at V and 4 bases at J, with 1 base between the two ends. CDR3: CASSQATEAFF. For the CDR3, the DNA is TGTGCCAGCAGCCAAGCCACTGAAGCTTTCTTT.

The table lists this clonotype with many counts. The chain employs TRBV19 and TRBJ2-1, with unresolved D. Germline CDR1 and CDR2: LNHDA and SQIVND (reference sequence). Trimming removed 4 bases at V and 15 bases at J, with 19 bases between. CDR3 length: 13 amino acids. Here the CDR3 DNA reads TGTGCCAGTAGTAGGCTAGGTAAGGGTGAGGTGTTCTTC. Translation: CASSRLGKGEVFF.

In regard to this clonotype: A read error may be the cause here, since a much bigger clone is one base away. The chain employs TRBV6-2 or TRBV6-3 and TRBJ2-7, with 7 nucleotides matching TRBD1. The germline V gene encodes CDR1 MNHEY and CDR2 SVGEGT. The CDR3 runs to 15 residues. CDR3 bases: TGTGTCAGCAGTTCCCCGGGACAGCCCAGTGGCGAGCAGTACTTC. Residues: CVSSSPGQPSGEQYF.

This clonotype has at least ten counts. The chain uses TRBV6-5 and TRBJ2-3, with 11 bases aligning to TRBD2. There are 17 residues in the CDR3. With 0 bases clipped from V and 4 bases from J, the junction kept 6 bases outside the gene matches. Germline CDR1 reads MNHEY; CDR2 reads SVGAGI. This chain's CDR3 is CASSYSRTSGHADTQYF. Here the CDR3 DNA reads TGTGCCAGCAGTTACTCCCGGACTAGCGGGCATGCAGATACGCAGTATTTT.

The J gene is TRBJ1-1, the V gene TRBV6-2 or TRBV6-3; D is undetermined. There are 14 residues in the CDR3. Trimming left V 5 bases short and J 10 bases short, with 20 bases between. Germline CDR1 and CDR2: MNHEY and SVGEGT. CDR3 in DNA: TGTGCCAGCAGTGAGCGAGTTCGGGCAGTTAGAGCTTTCTTT. Translation: CASSERVRAVRAFF.

This chain links TRBV28 with TRBJ1-3; the D gene is possibly TRBD1 (5 bases). CDR3 length equals 13 residues. Germline loops: CDR1 MDHEN, CDR2 SYDVKM. V was clipped by 5 bases and J by 3 bases, with 8 bases between them. The CDR3 reads CASSDSIGNTIYF. The CDR3 DNA reads as TGTGCCAGCAGTGACAGTATTGGAAACACCATATATTTT.

The chain couples TRBV4-3 to TRBJ1-4, with D perhaps matching TRBD1 (5 bases). This CDR3 spans 16 amino acids. V lost 0 bases and J lost 4, with 12 bases in between. Per the germline V gene, CDR1 is LGHNA and CDR2 is YSLEER. This CDR3 reads CASSQERAGFNEKLFF. The CDR3 DNA sequence: TGCGCCAGCAGCCAAGAACGGGCAGGGTTTAATGAAAAACTGTTTTTT.

This clonotype was observed many times. The chain joins TRBV28 to TRBJ2-1, with D perhaps being TRBD1 or TRBD2 (6 bases each). The CDR3 extends over 15 amino acids. Trimming removed 2 bases from V and 4 bases from J, with 12 bases in between. CDR1 is MDHEN and CDR2 is SYDVKM in the germline V gene. Here the CDR3 DNA reads TGTGCCAGCAGTTTAGGGCGGAGGGGGTACAATGAGCAGTTCTTC. Translation: CASSLGRRGYNEQFF.

The chain has TRBV20-1 and TRBJ2-3, with 13 bases matching TRBD2. Trimming took 5 bases from V and 5 from J; bases not matched to a gene: 4. The CDR3 has 14 amino acids. The germline CDR1 and CDR2 sequences are DFQATT and SNEGSKA (reference sequence). CDR3 in amino acids: CSAGLAGVQDTQYF. The CDR3 DNA reads TGCAGTGCTGGACTAGCGGGAGTTCAAGATACGCAGTATTTT.

This chain links TRBV25-1 with TRBJ1-6; 10 nucleotides match TRBD1. The CDR3 length is 16 residues. V shed 5 bases and J 9 bases; nucleotides not matched to a gene: 10. Germline loops: CDR1 MGHDK, CDR2 SYGVNS. The CDR3 region is CASSNTRQGASSPLHF. Here the CDR3 DNA reads TGTGCCAGCAGTAATACCCGACAGGGGGCAAGTTCACCCCTCCACTTT.

This clonotype was picked up many times. This rearrangement joins TRBV27 to TRBJ1-6; unclear D gene. The germline V and J ends were trimmed by 5 bases and 2 bases, with 16 bases remaining between them. The CDR3 is 17 residues long. Germline V lookup: CDR1 MNHEY, CDR2 SMNVEV (reference sequence). The CDR3 nucleotides read TGTGCCAGCAGTCCACATGGGGAGTATACCTATAATTCACCCCTCCACTTT. It yields the protein CASSPHGEYTYNSPLHF.